This TCR beta chain was sequenced in a study of radiation and T cells in renal cell carcinoma. Sequencing was performed with immunoSEQ multiplex PCR; in TCRdb, only in-frame clones are kept and a portion is missing. The sample lists 100,000 to 150,000 clones; roughly 80% were seen once. V trimming: 5 bases; J trimming: 4 bases; junction bases outside the gene matches: 12. Germline loops: CDR1 GTSNPN, CDR2 SVGIG (reference sequence). CDR3 length: 15 residues. Time point here: baseline pretreatment blood. Treatment in this sample: 15 Gy SBRT to primary tumor, nephrectomy 4 weeks later. The material sequenced was blood, taken from a patient whose treatment included radiotherapy and nephrectomy. The chain recombines TRBV30 with TRBJ2-7; 9 bases map to TRBD1. The clonotype was recovered from a woman aged 55-75 years with renal cell carcinoma. CDR3 sequence (DNA): TGTGCCTGGCGCACCGGGACAGGGCGTGGGTACGAGCAGTACTTC. Translating it yields CAWRTGTGRGYEQYF.